Listed here are 32 T cell receptor beta chains from one sample, sequenced in a study of response to subunit inactivated influenza vaccine. TCRdb redid the calling of the RT-PCR reads with MiXCR, one entry per CDR3 protein. The table lists hundreds of thousands of distinct CDR3 sequences, about 18% of them singletons, with roughly 11% in the top ten. The sample was PBMCs from blood, taken roughly 5 days after vaccination. These receptors all stem from a man aged 50 to 59 who received an inactivated influenza vaccine.

J is TRBJ2-7 and V is TRBV4-2; 9 positions agree with TRBD2. Trimming at V came to 3 bases and at J to 3 bases, leaving 6 bases not matched to a gene. The CDR3 consists of 15 residues. The germline V gene encodes CDR1 LGHNA and CDR2 YNFKEQ. CDR3 sequence: CASSQAGLANYEQYF. The CDR3 bases are TGTGCCAGCAGCCAGGCGGGACTAGCCAACTACGAGCAGTACTTC.

Ten or more counts support this clonotype. This chain joins TRBV24-1 and TRBJ2-5, with TRBD1 matching over 8 bases. The CDR3 covers 14 residues. The germline CDR1 and CDR2 sequences are KGHDR and SFDVKD. With V trimmed by 4 bases and J by 3 bases, 3 bases remained unmatched. The CDR3 region is CATSDPGQEETQYF. CDR3 in DNA: TGTGCCACCAGTGACCCGGGACAGGAAGAGACCCAGTACTTC.

This clonotype was detected a few times. The chain employs TRBV20-1 and TRBJ2-3; 9 bases map to TRBD2. The trim removed 4 bases at V and 2 bases at J, leaving 7 bases unmatched. The germline V gene encodes CDR1 DFQATT and CDR2 SNEGSKA (reference sequence). The CDR3 has 15 residues. The CDR3 nucleotides read TGCAGTGCTATTACCTCTAGCGGGGCCACAGATACGCAGTATTTT. Its protein product is CSAITSSGATDTQYF.

The table lists this clonotype with a few counts. The CDR3 DNA follows: TGTGCCAGCAGCTTACCCCGGGACAGGGGGCGATACGAGCAGTACTTC. It yields the protein CASSLPRDRGRYEQYF. V is TRBV7-8 and J is TRBJ2-7, with 12 nucleotides matching TRBD1. This CDR3 is built from 16 residues. Looked up from germline, CDR1 is SGHVS and CDR2 is FQNEAQ. The V and J ends lost 2 bases and 4 bases, in that order; junction bases with no gene match: 6.

V gene TRBV5-1 combines with J gene TRBJ1-1; possible D gene TRBD1, 6 bases. Trimming took 8 bases from V and 10 from J, leaving 24 bases between them. CDR3 size: 14 residues. Germline-derived CDR1 and CDR2 are SGHRS and YFSETQ. CDR3: CASKIQGLDRVAFF. The CDR3, as DNA: TGCGCCAGTAAGATACAGGGACTTGATCGGGTAGCTTTCTTT.

V and J are TRBV4-1 and TRBJ1-6; the D gene is possibly TRBD1 (5 bases). CDR1 is MGHRA, CDR2 YSYEKL, per germline. With 4 bases removed from V and 10 bases from J, the gap between germline ends came to 17 bases. The CDR3 spans 15 residues. For the CDR3, the DNA is TGCGCCAGCAGCCCCCAGACCGGGGACGTCTCACCCCTCCACTTT. The encoded protein is CASSPQTGDVSPLHF.

The chain has TRBV5-4 and TRBJ2-1; maybe TRBD2 (6 bases). V was cut by 2 bases and J by 2 bases, with 14 bases left in between. CDR3 length: 16 amino acids. CDR1 and CDR2 (germline): SGHNT, YYREEE (reference sequence). In DNA, the CDR3 is TGTGCCAGCAGCTTTGGTTACGGGAGCGCCTACAATGAGCAGTTCTTC. Residues: CASSFGYGSAYNEQFF.

This clonotype was seen a few times. V is TRBV20-1 and J is TRBJ2-6; D is uncertain. Germline V gene sequence: CDR1 DFQATT, CDR2 SNEGSKA (reference sequence). V lost 7 bases and J 0 bases, leaving 10 bases between the germline ends. The CDR3 is 14 amino acids. CDR3 nucleotides: TGCAGTGTCAAGGCTGACTCTGGGGCCAACGTCCTGACTTTC. It specifies CSVKADSGANVLTF.

This chain's CDR3 is CASKTPGRTYNEQFF. The CDR3 DNA reads TGTGCCAGCAAAACCCCCGGGCGCACCTACAATGAGCAGTTCTTC. J is TRBJ2-1 and V is TRBV28; no clear D. The CDR3 sequence is 15 residues long. Trimming cost V 7 bases and J 2 bases, with 15 bases left between them. Germline lookup yields CDR1 MDHEN and CDR2 SYDVKM. Drawing the rest from reference TRBV28 and TRBJ2-1, the complete variable domain is DVKVTQSSRYLVKRTGEKVFLECVQDMDHENMFWYRQDPGLGLRLIYFSYDVKMKEKGDIPEGYSVSREKKERFSLILESASTNQTSMYLCASKTPGRTYNEQFFGPGTRLTVL.

This clonotype was counted ten times or more. V usage is TRBV24-1 and J usage is TRBJ2-1; tentatively, D is TRBD2 (5 bases). CDR1 and CDR2 from the germline V gene are KGHDR and SFDVKD. Trimming removed 4 bases from V and 0 bases from J, with 12 bases in between. The CDR3 contains 16 residues. CDR3 DNA: TGTGCCACCAGTGACTCGGACTGGAGCTCCTACAATGAGCAGTTCTTC. Amino acids: CATSDSDWSSYNEQFF.

This clonotype showed up many times. The chain uses TRBV20-1 and TRBJ1-1; D uncertain. V was clipped by 1 base and J by 3 bases, with 3 bases between them. The CDR3 covers 11 residues. The germline gives CDR1 DFQATT, CDR2 SNEGSKA (reference sequence). CDR3 in DNA: TGCAGTGCTAGAGGGCACACTGAAGCTTTCTTT. Its protein product is CSARGHTEAFF.

This rearrangement joins TRBV10-3 to TRBJ2-1; possibly TRBD1 for D (6 bases). From germline, CDR1 is ENHRY and CDR2 SYGVKD. The CDR3 has 16 amino acids. Trimming stripped 5 bases from V and 0 bases from J, with 14 bases between. The chain's CDR3 is CAISTQGLSSYNEQFF. In DNA, the CDR3 is TGTGCCATCAGTACCCAGGGGCTGAGCTCCTACAATGAGCAGTTCTTC.

This clonotype was detected only a few times. The chain joins TRBV10-3 to TRBJ1-2; TRBD1 aligns across 7 bases. This CDR3 is 15 amino acids long. V trimming: 8 bases; J trimming: 3 bases; junction bases outside the gene matches: 12. Germline loops: CDR1 ENHRY, CDR2 SYGVKD. CDR3 DNA: TGTGCCATCCGCCGGGACAGACTCGACCACTATGGCTACACCTTC. It is translated as CAIRRDRLDHYGYTF.

This chain uses TRBV2 with TRBJ1-2, with 10 positions matching TRBD1. The CDR3 consists of 15 residues. V was clipped by 2 bases and J by 4 bases; unmatched bases: 4. The germline V gene has CDR1 SNHLY and CDR2 FYNNEI. The CDR3 region is CASSERTGGPYGYTF. CDR3 coding DNA: TGTGCCAGCAGTGAAAGGACAGGGGGTCCCTATGGCTACACCTTC.

The J gene is TRBJ1-5, the V gene TRBV5-1; D is unclear. V was cut by 5 bases and J by 2 bases, with 14 bases left in between. The CDR3 is 15 residues long. From germline, CDR1 is SGHRS and CDR2 YFSETQ. CDR3 protein: CASRLSYEGNQPQHF. The CDR3 nucleotides read TGCGCCAGCAGACTTAGCTACGAGGGCAATCAGCCCCAGCATTTT.

The chain carries TRBV7-2 and TRBJ2-7, with 9 bases that match TRBD1. Trimming cost V 1 base and J 2 bases; bases outside gene matches: 6. The CDR3 is 16 residues long. The germline V gene encodes CDR1 SGHTA and CDR2 FQGNSA. The CDR3 region is CASSLGRGQGPYEQYF. Written as DNA, the CDR3 is TGTGCCAGCAGCTTAGGCCGCGGACAGGGGCCCTACGAGCAGTACTTC.

This clonotype was seen more than once but under ten times. The chain is built from TRBV27 and TRBJ2-7, with TRBD2 identical over 8 bases. V shed 7 bases and J 2 bases; nucleotides not matched to a gene: 10. The germline CDR1 and CDR2 sequences are MNHEY and SMNVEV (reference sequence). The CDR3 covers 15 residues. The CDR3, as DNA: TGTGCCAGCATCATAACTCGGGGGGGAACCTACGAGCAGTACTTC. This translates into CASIITRGGTYEQYF.

This clonotype was counted many times. V gene TRBV27 combines with J gene TRBJ2-2; a possible D gene is TRBD1 (6 bases). Germline CDR1 MNHEY, CDR2 SMNVEV (reference sequence). CDR3 size: 16 residues. Between the trimmed V and J ends, which lost 6 bases and 2 bases, there was a span of 16 bases. The DNA of the CDR3 is TGTGCCAGCAGCCATAACAGGGCTCTTAACACCGGGGAGCTGTTTTTT. It translates to CASSHNRALNTGELFF.

J is TRBJ1-6 and V is TRBV5-8, with D unresolved. This CDR3 region has 13 residues. Trimming removed 4 bases at V and 6 bases at J, with 8 bases between. In germline, CDR1 is SGHTS, CDR2 YDEGEE. CDR3 sequence: CASSPRGNSPLHF. The CDR3 bases are TGTGCCAGCAGCCCGAGAGGTAATTCACCCCTCCACTTT.

The sample holds many counts of this clonotype. The V and J genes are TRBV20-1 and TRBJ1-3, with 7 bases identical to TRBD1. J was trimmed by 0 bases and V by 2 bases; bases with no gene match: 4. CDR3 length: 15 residues. Germline lookup yields CDR1 DFQATT and CDR2 SNEGSKA (reference sequence). The DNA for the CDR3 is TGCAGTGCTAGATTCACAGGGGACTCTGGAAACACCATATATTTT. Translation: CSARFTGDSGNTIYF.

At least ten counts were recorded for this clonotype. The chain carries TRBV10-3 and TRBJ2-7, with TRBD1 matching 10 bases. From germline, CDR1 is ENHRY and CDR2 SYGVKD. This CDR3 comprises 15 residues. The V segment lost 6 bases and the J segment 2 bases; nucleotides outside the gene matches: 7. CDR3 bases: TGTGCCATCAGGGCCCGGGACAGGGGACCCTACGAGCAGTACTTC. Protein product: CAIRARDRGPYEQYF.

V is TRBV29-1 and J is TRBJ2-7, with 7 bases aligning to TRBD1. The J segment lost 3 bases and the V segment lost 3 bases, leaving 5 bases of the junction unmatched. CDR3 length: 13 residues. Germline V gene lookup returns CDR1 SQVTM and CDR2 ANQGSEA. The CDR3 nucleotides read TGCAGCGTTGAGGGTGACAGGGTCTACGAGCAGTACTTC. It yields the protein CSVEGDRVYEQYF.

This clonotype occurred many times. The chain joins TRBV4-1 to TRBJ2-2; a possible D gene is TRBD1 (5 bases). This CDR3 has 14 residues. Per the germline V gene, CDR1 is MGHRA and CDR2 is YSYEKL. Deletions cut 2 bases from V and 1 base from J, with 5 bases between. CDR3: CASSQQGNTGELFF. The CDR3 DNA is TGCGCCAGCAGCCAACAGGGGAACACCGGGGAGCTGTTTTTT.

This clonotype was seen only a few times. The chain recombines TRBV10-3 with TRBJ2-3; a weak D match, TRBD2 (6 bases). V was shortened by 8 bases and J by 4 bases, with 13 bases between the two germline ends. Germline V lookup: CDR1 ENHRY, CDR2 SYGVKD. The CDR3 sequence is 13 residues long. The CDR3 sequence: CAISGGEADTQYF. The DNA of the CDR3 is TGTGCCATCTCCGGCGGGGAGGCAGATACGCAGTATTTT.

This clonotype appeared a few times. In DNA form, the CDR3 reads TGTGCCAGCAGCTTAGCGCTTGCTAGCACCGAGCAGTACTTC. This gives the protein CASSLALASTEQYF. The chain carries TRBV7-9 and TRBJ2-7; TRBD2 might be the D (5 bases). Trimming took off 0 bases at V and 6 bases at J, with 12 bases between the two ends. In germline, CDR1 is SEHNR, CDR2 FQNEAQ (reference sequence). The CDR3 is 14 amino acids.

This clonotype has a handful of counts. V is TRBV6-4 and J is TRBJ1-4; D unresolved. This CDR3 region has 11 residues. The germline gives CDR1 MRHNA, CDR2 SNTAGT. Between the trimmed V and J ends, which lost 7 bases and 8 bases, there was a span of 8 bases. CDR3 nucleotides: TGTGCCAGCACCTACCCCGAAAAACTGTTTTTT. It is translated as CASTYPEKLFF.

This clonotype turned up a few times. The genes are TRBV9 and TRBJ2-7, with 11 bases identical to TRBD2. The V gene end was trimmed by 3 bases and the J gene end by 5 bases; junction bases not matched to a gene: 4. The CDR3 is made up of 14 amino acids. The germline gives CDR1 SGDLS, CDR2 YYNGEE. The CDR3, as DNA: TGTGCCAGCAGCGAGGGGACTAGCGGCAACGAGCAGTACTTC. Translating it yields CASSEGTSGNEQYF.

This rearrangement joins TRBV7-8 to TRBJ2-7; TRBD1 might be the D (9 bases). The germline gives CDR1 SGHVS, CDR2 FQNEAQ. The CDR3 covers 15 residues. Trimming stripped 4 bases from V and 2 bases from J, with 15 bases between. This CDR3 reads CASSSGGTGPYEQYF. DNA for the CDR3: TGTGCCAGCAGCTCGGGGGGGACAGGGCCCTACGAGCAGTACTTC.

This clonotype was counted many times. The chain is built from TRBV20-1 and TRBJ1-4, with D perhaps matching TRBD1 (6 bases). The germline V gene encodes CDR1 DFQATT and CDR2 SNEGSKA (reference sequence). The CDR3 has 13 amino acids. Trimming took 5 bases from V and 6 from J, leaving 13 bases between them. The CDR3 DNA is TGCAGTGCTCAGGACAGCCGGGATGAAAAACTGTTTTTT. Its translation is CSAQDSRDEKLFF.

This clonotype was observed a single time. A junction boundary mismatches the germline segment, possibly from a read error. The chain recombines TRBV20-1 with TRBJ2-2, with TRBD2 identical over 7 bases. Germline CDR1 and CDR2: DFQATT and SNEGSKA (reference sequence). This CDR3 has 17 residues. This CDR3 reads CNARVAGVTANTGELFF. The CDR3 nucleotides are TGCAATGCTAGAGTGGCGGGGGTCACCGCGAACACCGGGGAGCTGTTTTTT.

This rearrangement joins TRBV4-2 to TRBJ2-2, with 8 bases aligning to TRBD2. In germline, CDR1 is LGHNA, CDR2 YNFKEQ. CDR3 size: 15 residues. J was trimmed by 6 bases and V by 2 bases; bases with no gene match: 5. This chain's CDR3 is CASSQRGLVSGELFF. CDR3 sequence (DNA): TGTGCCAGCAGCCAAAGGGGACTAGTCTCCGGGGAGCTGTTTTTT.

The chain recombines TRBV20-1 with TRBJ2-3; 10 bases are shared with TRBD2. V shed 0 bases, J shed 2 bases, and the junction held 14 bases outside the gene matches. CDR1 DFQATT and CDR2 SNEGSKA come from the germline V gene (reference sequence). The CDR3 is 19 residues long. The DNA for the CDR3 is TGCAGTGCTAGAGACCCCGGTTGGCTAGCGGGGGCGCACACAGATACGCAGTATTTT. Translating gives CSARDPGWLAGAHTDTQYF.